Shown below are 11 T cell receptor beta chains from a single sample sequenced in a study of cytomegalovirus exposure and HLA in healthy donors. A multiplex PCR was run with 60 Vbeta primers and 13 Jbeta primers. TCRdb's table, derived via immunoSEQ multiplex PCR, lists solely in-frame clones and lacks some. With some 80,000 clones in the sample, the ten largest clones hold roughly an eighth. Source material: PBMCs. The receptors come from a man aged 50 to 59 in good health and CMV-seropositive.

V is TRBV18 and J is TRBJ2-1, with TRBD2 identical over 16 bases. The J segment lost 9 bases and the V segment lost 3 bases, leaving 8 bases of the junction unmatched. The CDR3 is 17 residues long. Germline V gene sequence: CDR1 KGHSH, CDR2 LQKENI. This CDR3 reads CASSPPGTSGRDSEQFF. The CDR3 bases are TGTGCCAGCTCACCCCCTGGGACTAGCGGGAGGGACAGTGAGCAGTTCTTC.

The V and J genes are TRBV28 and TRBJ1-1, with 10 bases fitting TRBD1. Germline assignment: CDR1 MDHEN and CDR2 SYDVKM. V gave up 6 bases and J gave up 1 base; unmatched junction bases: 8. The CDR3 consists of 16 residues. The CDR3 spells CASRLRQGARNTEAFF. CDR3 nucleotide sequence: TGTGCCAGCAGACTACGACAGGGGGCGCGGAACACTGAAGCTTTCTTT.

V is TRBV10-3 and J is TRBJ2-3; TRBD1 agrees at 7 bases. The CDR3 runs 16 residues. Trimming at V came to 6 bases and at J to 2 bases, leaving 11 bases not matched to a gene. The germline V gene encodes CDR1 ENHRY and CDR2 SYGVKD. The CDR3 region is CAIRGIGTATTDTQYF. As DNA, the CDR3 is TGTGCCATCAGGGGCATCGGGACAGCCACCACAGATACGCAGTATTTT.

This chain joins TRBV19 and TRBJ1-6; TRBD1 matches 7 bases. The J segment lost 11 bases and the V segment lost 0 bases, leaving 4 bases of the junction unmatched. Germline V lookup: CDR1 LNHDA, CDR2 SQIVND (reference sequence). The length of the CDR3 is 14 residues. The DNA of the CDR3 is TGTGCCAGTAGTATAGACAGGGGGAGAGCACCCCTCCACTTT. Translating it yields CASSIDRGRAPLHF.

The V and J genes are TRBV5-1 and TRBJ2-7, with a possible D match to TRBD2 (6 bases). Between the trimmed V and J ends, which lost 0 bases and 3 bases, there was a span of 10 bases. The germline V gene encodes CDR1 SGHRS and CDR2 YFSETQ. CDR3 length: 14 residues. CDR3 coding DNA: TGCGCCAGCAGCTTGGCGACGGGGGTCTACGAGCAGTACGTC. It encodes CASSLATGVYEQYV.

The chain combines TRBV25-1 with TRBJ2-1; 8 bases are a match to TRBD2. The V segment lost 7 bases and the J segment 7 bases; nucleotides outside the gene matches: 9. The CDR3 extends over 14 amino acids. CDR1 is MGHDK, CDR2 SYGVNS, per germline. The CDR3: CASIASGSRNEQFF. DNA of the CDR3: TGTGCCAGCATTGCCAGCGGGAGTCGGAATGAGCAGTTCTTC.

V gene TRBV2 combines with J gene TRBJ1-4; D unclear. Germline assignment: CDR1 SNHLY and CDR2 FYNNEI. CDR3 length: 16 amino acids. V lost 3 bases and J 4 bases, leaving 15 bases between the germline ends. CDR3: CASSDSLSSFNEKLFF. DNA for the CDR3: TGTGCCAGCAGTGATTCCCTGTCCTCCTTTAATGAAAAACTGTTTTTT.

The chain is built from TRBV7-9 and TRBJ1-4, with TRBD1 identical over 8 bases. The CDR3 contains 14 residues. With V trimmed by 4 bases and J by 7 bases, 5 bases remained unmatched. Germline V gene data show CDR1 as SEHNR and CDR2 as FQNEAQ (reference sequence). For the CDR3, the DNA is TGTGCCAGCAGCTCGATGGACAGGGCTGAAAAACTGTTTTTT. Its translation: CASSSMDRAEKLFF.

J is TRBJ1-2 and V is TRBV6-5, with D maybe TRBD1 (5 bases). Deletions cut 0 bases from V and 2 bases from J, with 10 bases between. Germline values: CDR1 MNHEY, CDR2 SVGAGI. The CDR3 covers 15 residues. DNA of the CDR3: TGTGCCAGCAGTTACTCGGAGACAGTGAACTATGGCTACACCTTC. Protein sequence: CASSYSETVNYGYTF.

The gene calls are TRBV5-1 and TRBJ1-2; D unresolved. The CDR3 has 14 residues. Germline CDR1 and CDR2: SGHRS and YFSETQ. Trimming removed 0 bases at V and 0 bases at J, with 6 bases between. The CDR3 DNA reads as TGCGCCAGCAGCTTGGCCCCAGCTAACTATGGCTACACCTTC. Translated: CASSLAPANYGYTF.

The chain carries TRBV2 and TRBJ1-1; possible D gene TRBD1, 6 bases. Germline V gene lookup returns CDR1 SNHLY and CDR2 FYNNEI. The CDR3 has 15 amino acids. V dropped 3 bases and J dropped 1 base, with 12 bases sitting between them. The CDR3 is CASSEGGAGNTEAFF. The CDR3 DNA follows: TGTGCCAGCAGTGAGGGGGGGGCGGGGAACACTGAAGCTTTCTTT.